This T cell receptor beta chain was identified during a study of OX40 agonist ivuxolimab in advanced cancers. Background on the study: The mean age was about 61 years, ranging from about 20 to 85, with less than 90% of participants male. A partial response was reached by three patients: one with hepatocellular carcinoma and two with cutaneous melanoma.

Assay used: immunoSEQ multiplex PCR; TCRdb lists only in-frame clones, some missing. The table records about 79,000 clones, less than 95% of them present only once. The CDR3 consists of 15 residues. The germline V and J ends were trimmed by 4 bases and 6 bases, with 18 bases remaining between them. Germline lookup yields CDR1 LGHNA and CDR2 YNFKEQ. Study-wide results and limits: Relatively little clonal expansion, among the lowest observed, appeared in partial responders at 0.1-3.0 mg/kg.

A single count supports this clone. Its antigen is unidentified. The chain recombines TRBV4-2 with TRBJ1-2; D call uncertain. The clonotype originates from an adult with an advanced solid tumor such as melanoma, head and neck, liver or kidney cancer. The specimen comprised CD4+ or CD8+ T cells sorted from blood, sampled in a trial of the OX40 agonist ivuxolimab. The CDR3 loop reads CASSPSSIRVDGYTF. CDR3 in DNA: TGTGCCAGCAGCCCATCCAGCATCCGCGTGGATGGCTACACCTTC.